The clone carrying this T cell receptor beta chain was observed at least ten times. Antigen specificity is unknown. For TCR beta, libraries came from iRepertoire HTBI primers and Arm-PCR of CDR3 regions. TCRdb re-called the multiplex PCR reads through MiXCR, storing one row per CDR3 protein. The table includes 350,000 to 450,000 distinct CDR3 sequences, around 21% detected once. The time point here: persistent/refractory GD, antithyroid drugs over 5 years with positive TRAb. From RNA extracted from PBMCs, the TCR library was made. It was by American Thyroid Association guidelines that Graves' disease was diagnosed. Patients hailed from an endocrinology department in Xi'an, China. The sample belongs to a study of regulatory T cells in long-lasting Graves disease. Findings and limits, study-wide: Persistent Graves' patients showed less TCR diversity than newly diagnosed patients showed. Persistent disease favored TRBV28, TRBJ1-2 and TRBJ2-5.

Trimming removed 8 bases at V and 0 bases at J, with 13 bases between. In germline, CDR1 is MDHEN, CDR2 SYDVKM. The CDR3 is 14 residues long. The receptor comes from a female donor with Graves disease. The sample here was peripheral blood mononuclear cells (PBMCs), taken when the disease was refractory, from a patient treated with antithyroid drugs. This sequence joins TRBV28 and TRBJ1-2; D unresolved. This chain's CDR3 is CASGSTGTNYGYTF. The CDR3 coding sequence is TGTGCCAGCGGATCAACCGGGACTAACTATGGCTACACCTTC.